What follows describes a single TCR beta chain. The junction had 6 bases not matched to a gene; V was cut back by 4 bases and J by 8 bases. This CDR3 is built from 13 residues. CDR1 is KGHDR and CDR2 is SFDVKD in the germline V gene. These data belong to a study of blood T cell repertoires in COVID-19. Study background: Both acute and convalescent COVID-19 samples were obtained from the United States, Italy and Spain. PBMCs, B-cell-depleted T cells, or T cells were the source of the cDNA or gDNA that made up the material.

Original analysis: Estimates of nucleated cell counts were drawn from the amplification of reference gene primers. Using immunoSEQ multiplex PCR, the repertoire was profiled, and TCRdb retains in-frame clones only, with some absent. V, J and clone size are taken as reported in that table, and D and trimming were inferred from the DNA itself. The sample lists 100,000 to 150,000 clones, about 80% occurring once. The sequence was collected from a man in his fifties or sixties with acute or convalescent COVID-19. Specimen: peripheral blood. The chain has TRBV24-1 and TRBJ1-2, with TRBD1 matching 7 bases. This chain's CDR3 is CATSEGTARGYTF. CDR3 nucleotide sequence: TGTGCCACCAGTGAAGGGACAGCTCGGGGCTACACCTTC.